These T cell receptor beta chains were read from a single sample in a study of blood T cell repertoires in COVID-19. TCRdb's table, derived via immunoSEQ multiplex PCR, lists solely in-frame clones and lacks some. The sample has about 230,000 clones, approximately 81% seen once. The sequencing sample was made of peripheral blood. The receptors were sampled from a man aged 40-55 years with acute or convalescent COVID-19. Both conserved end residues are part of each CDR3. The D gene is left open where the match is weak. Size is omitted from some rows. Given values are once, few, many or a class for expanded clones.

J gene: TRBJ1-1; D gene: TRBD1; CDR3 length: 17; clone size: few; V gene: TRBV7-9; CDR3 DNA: TGTGCCAGCAGCTCTCGCGCAGGGGGAAAGGGGAACACTGAAGCTTTCTTT; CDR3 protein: CASSSRAGGKGNTEAFF
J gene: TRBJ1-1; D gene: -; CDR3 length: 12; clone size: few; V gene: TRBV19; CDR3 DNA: TGTGCCAGTAGCCCAGGGCCGGCTGAAGCTTTCTTT; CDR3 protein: CASSPGPAEAFF
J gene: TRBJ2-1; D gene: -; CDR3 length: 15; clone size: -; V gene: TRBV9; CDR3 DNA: TGTGCCAGCAGCGCCCTAGCTTTGCCCTACAATGAGCAGTTCTTC; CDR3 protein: CASSALALPYNEQFF
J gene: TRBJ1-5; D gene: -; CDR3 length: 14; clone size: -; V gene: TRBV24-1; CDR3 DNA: TGTGCCACCTCTACCCGGACACACGCTAGTCCCCAGCATTTT; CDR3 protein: CATSTRTHASPQHF
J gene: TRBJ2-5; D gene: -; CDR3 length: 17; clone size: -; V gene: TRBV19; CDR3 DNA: TGTGCCAGTAGTGGGGGGTGGGGCCCCTATGCGGGGGAGACCCAGTACTTC; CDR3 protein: CASSGGWGPYAGETQYF
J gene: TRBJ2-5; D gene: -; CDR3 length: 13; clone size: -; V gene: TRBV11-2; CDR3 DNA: TGTGCCAGCAGCTCGGGACTCCAAGAGACCCAGTACTTC; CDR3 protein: CASSSGLQETQYF
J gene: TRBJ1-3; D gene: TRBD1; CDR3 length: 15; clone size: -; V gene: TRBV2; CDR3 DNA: TGTGCCAGCAGTGTCTCACCGGGACAGGGAAACACCATATATTTT; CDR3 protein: CASSVSPGQGNTIYF
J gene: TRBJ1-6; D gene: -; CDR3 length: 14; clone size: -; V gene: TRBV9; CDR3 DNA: TGTGCCAGCAGTGACTCCTCCTATAATTCACCCCTCCACTTT; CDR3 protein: CASSDSSYNSPLHF
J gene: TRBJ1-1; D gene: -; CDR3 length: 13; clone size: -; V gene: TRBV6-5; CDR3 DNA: TGTGCCAGCAAGCCCAGGGTTAGCACTGAAGCTTTCTTT; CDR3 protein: CASKPRVSTEAFF
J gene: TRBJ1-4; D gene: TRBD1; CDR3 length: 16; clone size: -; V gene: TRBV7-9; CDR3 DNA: TGTGCCAGCAGCTTAGACAGGGGGCTGGCTAATGAAAAACTGTTTTTT; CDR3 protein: CASSLDRGLANEKLFF
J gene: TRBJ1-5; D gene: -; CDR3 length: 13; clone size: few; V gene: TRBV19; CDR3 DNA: TGTGCCAGTAGTATATCGGGGGGTCAGCCCCAGCATTTT; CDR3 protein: CASSISGGQPQHF
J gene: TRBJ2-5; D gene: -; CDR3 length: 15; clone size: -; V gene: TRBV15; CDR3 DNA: TGTGCCACCGGAAGGTCCAGGCCGCCTCAAGAGACCCAGTACTTC; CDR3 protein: CATGRSRPPQETQYF
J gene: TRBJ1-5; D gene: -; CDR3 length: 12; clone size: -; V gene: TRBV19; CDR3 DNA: TGTGCCAGTAGTATGGAGTTCCGTCCCCAGCATTTT; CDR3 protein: CASSMEFRPQHF
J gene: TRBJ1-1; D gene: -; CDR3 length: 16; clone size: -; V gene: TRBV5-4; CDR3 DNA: TGTGCCAGCAGCCTAGACCCGGACATAAGAACAACTGAAGCTTTCTTT; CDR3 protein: CASSLDPDIRTTEAFF
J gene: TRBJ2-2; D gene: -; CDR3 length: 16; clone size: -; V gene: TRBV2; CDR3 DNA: TGTGCCAGCAGACCCGGGACTACAAGGGGGGCCGGGGAGCTGTTTTTT; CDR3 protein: CASRPGTTRGAGELFF
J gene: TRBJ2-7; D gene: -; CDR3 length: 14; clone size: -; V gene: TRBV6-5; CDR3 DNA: TGTGCCAGCATCGCCCCGGGTCTCTACTACGAGCAGTACTTC; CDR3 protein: CASIAPGLYYEQYF
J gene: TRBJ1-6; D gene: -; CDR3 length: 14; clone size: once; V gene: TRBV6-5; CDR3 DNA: TGTGCCAGCAGCTGGGACAACAATAATTCACCCCTCCACTTT; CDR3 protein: CASSWDNNNSPLHF
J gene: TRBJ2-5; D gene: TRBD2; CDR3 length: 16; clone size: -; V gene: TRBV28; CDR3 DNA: TGTGCCAGCAGTTTATCTCTAGCGGGGGCGCAAGAGACCCAGTACTTC; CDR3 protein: CASSLSLAGAQETQYF
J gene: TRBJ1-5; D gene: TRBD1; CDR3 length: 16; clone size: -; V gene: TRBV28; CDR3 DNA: TGTGCCAGCAGTACCCGGACAGGGAAAAGCAATCAGCCCCAGCATTTT; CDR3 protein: CASSTRTGKSNQPQHF
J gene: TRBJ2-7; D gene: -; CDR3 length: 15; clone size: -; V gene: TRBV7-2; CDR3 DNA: TGTGCCAGCAGCCCCTACTACCGAGGTAGCTACGAGCAGTACTTC; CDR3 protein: CASSPYYRGSYEQYF
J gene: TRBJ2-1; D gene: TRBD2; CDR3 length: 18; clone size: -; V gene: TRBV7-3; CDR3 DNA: TGTGCCAGCAGCTTAACTGGGGCTAGCGGGGGCCCGTACAATGAGCAGTTCTTC; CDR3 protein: CASSLTGASGGPYNEQFF
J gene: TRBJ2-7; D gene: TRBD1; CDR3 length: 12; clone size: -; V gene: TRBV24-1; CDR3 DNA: TGTGCCACCAGTGATGGGACAGGCGAGCAGTACTTC; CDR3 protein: CATSDGTGEQYF
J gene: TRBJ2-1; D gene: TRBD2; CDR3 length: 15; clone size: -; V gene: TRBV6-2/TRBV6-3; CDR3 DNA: TGTGCCAGCAGCCAGGGCGGGGGGGACTACAATGAGCAGTTCTTC; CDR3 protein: CASSQGGGDYNEQFF
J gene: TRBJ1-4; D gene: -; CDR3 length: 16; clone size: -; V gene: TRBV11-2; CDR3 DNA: TGTGCCAGCAGCCCCGGGGGGGGCTTGGGTAGAGAAAAACTGTTTTTT; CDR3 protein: CASSPGGGLGREKLFF
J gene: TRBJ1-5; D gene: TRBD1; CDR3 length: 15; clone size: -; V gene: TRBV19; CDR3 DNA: TGTGCCAGTACGAGCCCGAGGGACAGGAATCAGCCCCAGCATTTT; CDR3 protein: CASTSPRDRNQPQHF
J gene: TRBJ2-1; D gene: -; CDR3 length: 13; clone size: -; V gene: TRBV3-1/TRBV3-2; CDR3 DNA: TGTGCCAGCAGCCAACGGTCCTACAATGAGCAGTTCTTC; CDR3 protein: CASSQRSYNEQFF
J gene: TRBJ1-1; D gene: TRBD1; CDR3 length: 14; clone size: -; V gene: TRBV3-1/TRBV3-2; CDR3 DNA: TGTGCCAGCAGTCCAAGCGGGACAGGGTTCGAAGCTTTCTTT; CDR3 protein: CASSPSGTGFEAFF
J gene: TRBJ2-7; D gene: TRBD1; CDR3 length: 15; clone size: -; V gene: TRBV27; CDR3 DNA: TGTGCCAGCAGAAGGTCGACAGGGGGCACGTACGAGCAGTACTTC; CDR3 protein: CASRRSTGGTYEQYF
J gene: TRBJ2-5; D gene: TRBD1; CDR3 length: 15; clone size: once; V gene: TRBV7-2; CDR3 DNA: TGTGCCAGCAGCTTAGGCGGACAGGGGATGGGGACCCAGTACTTC; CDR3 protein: CASSLGGQGMGTQYF
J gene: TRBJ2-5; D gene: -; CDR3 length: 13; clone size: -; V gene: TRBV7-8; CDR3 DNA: TGTGCCAGCAGCTTGAGGGCCCAAGAGACCCAGTACTTC; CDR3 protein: CASSLRAQETQYF
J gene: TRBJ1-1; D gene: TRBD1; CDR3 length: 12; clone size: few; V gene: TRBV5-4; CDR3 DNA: TGTGCCAGCAGTTTGGACAGGATTGGAGCTTTCTTT; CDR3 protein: CASSLDRIGAFF
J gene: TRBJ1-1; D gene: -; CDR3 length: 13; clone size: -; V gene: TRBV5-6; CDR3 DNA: TGTGCCAGCAGCTTGGCCTGGGGGGAGGGAGCTTTCTTT; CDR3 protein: CASSLAWGEGAFF
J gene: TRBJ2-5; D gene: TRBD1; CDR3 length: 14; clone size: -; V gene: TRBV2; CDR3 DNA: TGTGCCAGCAGCCTGACAGGGATCCGGGAGACCCAGTACTTC; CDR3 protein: CASSLTGIRETQYF
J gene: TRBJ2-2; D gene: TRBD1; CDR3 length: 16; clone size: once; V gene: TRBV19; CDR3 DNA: TGTGCCAGTAGTATGACCCAACAGGGGTGGGCCGGGGAGCTGTTTTTT; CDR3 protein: CASSMTQQGWAGELFF
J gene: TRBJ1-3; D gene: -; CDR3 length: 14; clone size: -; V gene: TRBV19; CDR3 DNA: TGTGCCACCTCGGACAGTTCGTCTGGAAACACCATATATTTT; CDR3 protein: CATSDSSSGNTIYF
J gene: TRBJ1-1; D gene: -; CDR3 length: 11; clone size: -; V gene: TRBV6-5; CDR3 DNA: TGTGCCAGCAGTTACTCGAACCGGGCTTTCTTT; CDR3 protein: CASSYSNRAFF
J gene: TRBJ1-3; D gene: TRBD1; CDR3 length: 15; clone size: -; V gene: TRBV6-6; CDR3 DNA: TGTGCCAGCAGAAAGACAGGGGGTAAAGGAAACACCATATATTTT; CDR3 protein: CASRKTGGKGNTIYF
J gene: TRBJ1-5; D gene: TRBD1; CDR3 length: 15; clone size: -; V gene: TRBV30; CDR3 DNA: TGTGCCTGGAGCCCGGGACAGGGCAACAATCAGCCCCAGCATTTT; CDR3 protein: CAWSPGQGNNQPQHF
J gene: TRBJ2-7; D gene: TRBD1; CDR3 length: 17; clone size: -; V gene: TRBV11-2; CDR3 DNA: TGTGCCAGCAGCTTAGGGGTAGGGGACAGCCGGTCCTACGAGCAGTACTTC; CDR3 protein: CASSLGVGDSRSYEQYF
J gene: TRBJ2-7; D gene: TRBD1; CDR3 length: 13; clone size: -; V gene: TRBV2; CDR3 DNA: TGTGCCAGCGGACAGGGGGCCGCGTACGAGCAGTACTTC; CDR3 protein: CASGQGAAYEQYF
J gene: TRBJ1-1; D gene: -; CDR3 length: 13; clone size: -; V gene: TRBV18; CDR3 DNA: TGTGCCAGCTCACCCGGGAGGAACACTGAAGCTTTCTTT; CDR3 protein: CASSPGRNTEAFF
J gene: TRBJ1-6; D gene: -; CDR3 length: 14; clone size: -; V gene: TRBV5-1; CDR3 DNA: TGCGCCAGCAGCTTTGGGCAGGGAGGTTCACCCCTCCACTTT; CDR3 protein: CASSFGQGGSPLHF
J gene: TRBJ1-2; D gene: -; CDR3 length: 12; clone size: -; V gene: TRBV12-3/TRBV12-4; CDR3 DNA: TGTGCCAGCACCCGGGATGCTTATGGCTACACCTTC; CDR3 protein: CASTRDAYGYTF
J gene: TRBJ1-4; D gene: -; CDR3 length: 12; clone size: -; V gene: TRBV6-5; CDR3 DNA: TGTGCCAGCAGTTACTCCTTCGAGAAACTGTTTTTT; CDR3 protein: CASSYSFEKLFF
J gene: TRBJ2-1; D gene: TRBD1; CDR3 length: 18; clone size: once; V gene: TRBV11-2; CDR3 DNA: TGTGCCAGCAGCTCCGTAATCTCAACAGGGGGCAATATCCATGAGCAGTTCTTC; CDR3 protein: CASSSVISTGGNIHEQFF
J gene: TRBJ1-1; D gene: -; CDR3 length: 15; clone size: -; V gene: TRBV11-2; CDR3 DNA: TGTGCCAGCAGCACGATTCGGACAGACAACACTGAAGCTTTCTTT; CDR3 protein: CASSTIRTDNTEAFF
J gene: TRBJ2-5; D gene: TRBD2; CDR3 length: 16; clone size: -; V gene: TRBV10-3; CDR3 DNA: TGTGCCATCAGTGTAGGTCTAGCGGGGGGGCAAGAGACCCAGTACTTC; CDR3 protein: CAISVGLAGGQETQYF
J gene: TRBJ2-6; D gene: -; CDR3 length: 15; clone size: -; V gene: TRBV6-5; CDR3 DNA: TGTGCCAGCACCGAGCAGGGCTCTGGGGCCAACGTCCTGACTTTC; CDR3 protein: CASTEQGSGANVLTF
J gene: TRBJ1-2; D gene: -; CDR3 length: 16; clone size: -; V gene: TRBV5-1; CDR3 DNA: TGCGCCAGCAGCTTGGCCTTGGCAGCGACTAACTATGGCTACACCTTC; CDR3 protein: CASSLALAATNYGYTF
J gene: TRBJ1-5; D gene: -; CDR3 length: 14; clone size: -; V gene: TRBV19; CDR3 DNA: TGTGCCAGTAGTTTGGGGGCAGGCAATCAGCCCCAGCATTTT; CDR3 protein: CASSLGAGNQPQHF
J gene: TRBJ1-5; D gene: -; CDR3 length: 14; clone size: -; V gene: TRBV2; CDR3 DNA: TGTGCTTTCGGTGGGCCCGGCCCCGATCAGCCCCAGCATTTT; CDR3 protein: CAFGGPGPDQPQHF
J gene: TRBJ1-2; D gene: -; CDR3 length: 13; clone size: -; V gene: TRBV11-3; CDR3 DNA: TGTGCCAGCAGCTTTTCCTCGGGGGATGGCTACACCTTC; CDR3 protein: CASSFSSGDGYTF
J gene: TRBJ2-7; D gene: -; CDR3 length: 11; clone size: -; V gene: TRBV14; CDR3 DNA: TGTGCCAGCAGCGCGGGGCGGGAGCAGTACTTC; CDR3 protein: CASSAGREQYF
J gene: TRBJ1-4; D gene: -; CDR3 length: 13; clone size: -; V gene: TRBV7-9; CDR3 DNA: TGTGCCAGCAGTTGGGCAGGGAATGAAAAACTGTTTTTT; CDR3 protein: CASSWAGNEKLFF